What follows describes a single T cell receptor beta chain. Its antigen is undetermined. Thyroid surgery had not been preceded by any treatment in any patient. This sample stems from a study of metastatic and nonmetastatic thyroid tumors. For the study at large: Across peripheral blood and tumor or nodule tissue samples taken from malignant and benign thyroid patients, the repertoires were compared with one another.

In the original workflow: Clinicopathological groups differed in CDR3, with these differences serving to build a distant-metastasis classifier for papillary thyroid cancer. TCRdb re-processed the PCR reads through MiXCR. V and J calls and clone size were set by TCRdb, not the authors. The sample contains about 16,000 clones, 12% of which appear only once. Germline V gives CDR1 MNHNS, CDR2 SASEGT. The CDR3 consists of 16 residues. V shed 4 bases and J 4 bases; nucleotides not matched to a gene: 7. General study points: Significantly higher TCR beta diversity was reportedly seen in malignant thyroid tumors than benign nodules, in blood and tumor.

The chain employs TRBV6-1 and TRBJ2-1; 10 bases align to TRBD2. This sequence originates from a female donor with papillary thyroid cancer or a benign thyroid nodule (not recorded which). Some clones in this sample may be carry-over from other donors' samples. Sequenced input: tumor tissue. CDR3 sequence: CASSASSGGQYNEQFF. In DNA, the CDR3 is TGTGCCAGCAGTGCCTCTAGCGGGGGCCAATACAATGAGCAGTTCTTC.